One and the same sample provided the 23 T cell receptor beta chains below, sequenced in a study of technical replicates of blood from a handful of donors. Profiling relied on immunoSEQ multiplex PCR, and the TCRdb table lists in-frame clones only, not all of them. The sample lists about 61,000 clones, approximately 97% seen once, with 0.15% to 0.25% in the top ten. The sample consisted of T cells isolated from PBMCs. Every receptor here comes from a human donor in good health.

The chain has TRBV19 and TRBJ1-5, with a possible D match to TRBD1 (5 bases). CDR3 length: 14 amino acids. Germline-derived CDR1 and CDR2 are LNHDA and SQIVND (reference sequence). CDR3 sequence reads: CALGARVGNQPQHF. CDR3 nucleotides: TGTGCTTTGGGTGCCAGGGTAGGAAATCAGCCCCAGCATTTT.

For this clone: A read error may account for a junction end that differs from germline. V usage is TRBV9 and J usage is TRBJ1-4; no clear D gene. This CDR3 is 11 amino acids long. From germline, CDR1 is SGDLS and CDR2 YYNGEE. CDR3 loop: CASSIGREFTF. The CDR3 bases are TGTGCCAGCAGCATCGGGCGGGAGTTCACTTTT.

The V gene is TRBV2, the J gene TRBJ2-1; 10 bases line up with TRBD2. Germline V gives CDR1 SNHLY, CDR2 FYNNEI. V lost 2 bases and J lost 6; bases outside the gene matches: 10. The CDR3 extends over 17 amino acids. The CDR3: CASSEFRQLAGTNEQFF. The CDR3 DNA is TGTGCCAGCAGTGAATTTAGACAACTAGCGGGAACCAATGAGCAGTTCTTC.

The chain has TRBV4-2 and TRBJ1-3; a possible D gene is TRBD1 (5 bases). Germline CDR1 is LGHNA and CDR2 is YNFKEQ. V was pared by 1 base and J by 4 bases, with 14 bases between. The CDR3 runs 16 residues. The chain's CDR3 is CASSQVITGGGNTIYF. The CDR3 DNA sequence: TGTGCCAGCAGCCAAGTCATCACAGGTGGGGGAAACACCATATATTTT.

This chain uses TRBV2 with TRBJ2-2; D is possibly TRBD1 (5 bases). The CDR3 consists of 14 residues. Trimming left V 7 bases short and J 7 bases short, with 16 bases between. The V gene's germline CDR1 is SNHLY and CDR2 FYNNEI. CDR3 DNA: TGTGCCAGCACTCAGGGAAAGGGAAGCGGGGAGCTGTTTTTT. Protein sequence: CASTQGKGSGELFF.

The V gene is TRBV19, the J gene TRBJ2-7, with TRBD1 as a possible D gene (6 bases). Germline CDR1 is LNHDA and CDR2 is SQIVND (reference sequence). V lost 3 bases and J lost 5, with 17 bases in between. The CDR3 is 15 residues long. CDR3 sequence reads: CASSIFPRQVNEQYF. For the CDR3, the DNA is TGTGCCAGTAGTATTTTCCCCCGACAGGTCAACGAGCAGTACTTC.

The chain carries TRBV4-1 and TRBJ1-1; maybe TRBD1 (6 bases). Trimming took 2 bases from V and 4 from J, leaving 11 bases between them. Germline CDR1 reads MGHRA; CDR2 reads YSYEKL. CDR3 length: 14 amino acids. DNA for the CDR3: TGCGCCAGCAGCCAAAATACAGGGCTCACTGAAGCTTTCTTT. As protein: CASSQNTGLTEAFF.

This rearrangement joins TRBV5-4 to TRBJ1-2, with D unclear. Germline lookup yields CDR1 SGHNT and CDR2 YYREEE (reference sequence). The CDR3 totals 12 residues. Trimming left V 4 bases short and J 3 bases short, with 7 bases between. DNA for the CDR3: TGTGCCAGCAGCGGTACAGACTATGGCTACACCTTC. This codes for CASSGTDYGYTF.

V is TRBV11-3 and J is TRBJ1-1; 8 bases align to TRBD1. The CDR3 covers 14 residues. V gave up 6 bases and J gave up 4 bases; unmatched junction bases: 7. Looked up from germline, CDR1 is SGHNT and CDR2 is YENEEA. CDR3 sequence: CASRLDRGGTEAFF. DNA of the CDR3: TGTGCCAGCAGGCTCGACAGGGGTGGCACTGAAGCTTTCTTT.

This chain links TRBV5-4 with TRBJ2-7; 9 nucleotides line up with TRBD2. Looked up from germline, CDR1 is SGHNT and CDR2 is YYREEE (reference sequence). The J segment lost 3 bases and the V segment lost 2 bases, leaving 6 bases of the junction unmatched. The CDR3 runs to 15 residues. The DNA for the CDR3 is TGTGCCAGCAGCTTTGAGGAGCGGGAGGTCTACGAGCAGTACTTC. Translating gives CASSFEEREVYEQYF.

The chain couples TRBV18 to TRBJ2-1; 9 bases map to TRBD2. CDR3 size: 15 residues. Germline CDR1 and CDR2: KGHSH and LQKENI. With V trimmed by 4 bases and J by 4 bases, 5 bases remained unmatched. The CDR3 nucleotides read TGTGCCAGCTCACTCGCGAGCGGGGGGTACAATGAGCAGTTCTTC. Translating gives CASSLASGGYNEQFF.

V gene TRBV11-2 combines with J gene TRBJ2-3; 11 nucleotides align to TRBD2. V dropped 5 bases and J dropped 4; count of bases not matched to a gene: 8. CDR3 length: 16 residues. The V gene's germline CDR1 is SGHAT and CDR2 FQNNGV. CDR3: CASSLTLAGVSDTQYF. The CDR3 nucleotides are TGTGCCAGCAGCCTGACACTAGCGGGAGTTTCAGATACGCAGTATTTT.

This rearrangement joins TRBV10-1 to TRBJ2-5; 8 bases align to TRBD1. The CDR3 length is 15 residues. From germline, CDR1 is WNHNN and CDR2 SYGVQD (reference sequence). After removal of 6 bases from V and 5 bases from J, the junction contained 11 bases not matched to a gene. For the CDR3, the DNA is TGCGCCAGCAGAAGTGGAGGCAGGGGGCTGGAGACCCAGTACTTC. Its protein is CASRSGGRGLETQYF.

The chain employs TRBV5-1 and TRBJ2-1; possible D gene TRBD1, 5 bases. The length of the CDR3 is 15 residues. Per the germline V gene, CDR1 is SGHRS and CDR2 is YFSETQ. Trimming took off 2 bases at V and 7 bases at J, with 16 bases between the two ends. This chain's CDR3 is CASSLVGQGINEQFF. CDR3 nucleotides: TGCGCCAGCAGCTTAGTGGGCCAGGGAATTAATGAGCAGTTCTTC.

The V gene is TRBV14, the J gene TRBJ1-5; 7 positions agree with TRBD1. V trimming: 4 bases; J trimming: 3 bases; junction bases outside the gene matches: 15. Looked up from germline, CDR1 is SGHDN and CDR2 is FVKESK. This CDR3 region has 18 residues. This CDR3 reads CASSRPPGTAYFNQPQHF. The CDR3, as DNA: TGTGCCAGCAGCCGCCCGCCCGGGACAGCGTATTTCAATCAGCCCCAGCATTTT.

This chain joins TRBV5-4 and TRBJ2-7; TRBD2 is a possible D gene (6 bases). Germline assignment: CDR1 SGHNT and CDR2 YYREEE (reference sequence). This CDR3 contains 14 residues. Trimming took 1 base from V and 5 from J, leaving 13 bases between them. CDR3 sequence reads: CASSLYAGRNEQYF. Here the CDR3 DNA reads TGTGCCAGCAGCTTGTATGCAGGGAGGAACGAGCAGTACTTC. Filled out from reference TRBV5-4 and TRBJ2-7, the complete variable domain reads ETGVTQSPTHLIKTRGQQVTLRCSSQSGHNTVSWYQQALGQGPQFIFQYYREEENGRGNFPPRFSGLQFPNYSSELNVNALELDDSALYLCASSLYAGRNEQYFGPGTRLTVT.

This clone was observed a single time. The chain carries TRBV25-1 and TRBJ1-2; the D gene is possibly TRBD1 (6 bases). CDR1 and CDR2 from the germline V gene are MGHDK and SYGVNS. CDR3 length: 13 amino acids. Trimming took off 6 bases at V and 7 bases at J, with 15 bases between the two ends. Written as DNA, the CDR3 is TGTGCCAGCAGCCAAGCGGGGGCAGGTGGCTACACCTTC. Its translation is CASSQAGAGGYTF.

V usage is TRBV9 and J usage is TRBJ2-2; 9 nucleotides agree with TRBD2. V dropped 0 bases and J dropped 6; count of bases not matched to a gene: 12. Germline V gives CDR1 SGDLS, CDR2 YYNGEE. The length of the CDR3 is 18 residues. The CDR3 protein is CASSVASGTSFLSGELFF. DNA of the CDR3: TGTGCCAGCAGCGTAGCTAGTGGGACTAGCTTTTTATCCGGGGAGCTGTTTTTT.

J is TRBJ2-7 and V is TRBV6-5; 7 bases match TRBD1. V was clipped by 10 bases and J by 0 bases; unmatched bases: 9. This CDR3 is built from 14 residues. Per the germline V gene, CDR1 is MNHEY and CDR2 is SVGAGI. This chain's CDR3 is CATQDRKSSYEQYF. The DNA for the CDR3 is TGTGCCACCCAGGACAGGAAGAGCTCCTACGAGCAGTACTTC.

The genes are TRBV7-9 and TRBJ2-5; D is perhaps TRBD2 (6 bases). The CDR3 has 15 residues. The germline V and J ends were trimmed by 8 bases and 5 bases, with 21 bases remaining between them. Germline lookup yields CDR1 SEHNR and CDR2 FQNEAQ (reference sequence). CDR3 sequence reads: CASCTASADLETQYF. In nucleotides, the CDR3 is TGTGCCAGCTGTACGGCTAGCGCGGATTTGGAGACCCAGTACTTC.

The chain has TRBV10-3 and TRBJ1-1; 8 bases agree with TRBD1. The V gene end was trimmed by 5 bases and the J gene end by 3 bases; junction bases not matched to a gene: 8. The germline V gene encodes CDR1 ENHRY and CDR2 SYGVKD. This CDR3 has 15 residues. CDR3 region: CAISRTGGGDTEAFF. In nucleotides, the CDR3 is TGTGCCATCAGTAGAACAGGGGGTGGTGACACTGAAGCTTTCTTT.

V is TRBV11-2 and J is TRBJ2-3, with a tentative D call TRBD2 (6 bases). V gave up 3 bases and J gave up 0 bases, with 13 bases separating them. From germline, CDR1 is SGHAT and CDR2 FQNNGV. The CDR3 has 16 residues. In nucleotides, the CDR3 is TGTGCCAGCAGCTTTCGCCGCAGCGGGAGCACAGATACGCAGTATTTT. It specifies CASSFRRSGSTDTQYF.

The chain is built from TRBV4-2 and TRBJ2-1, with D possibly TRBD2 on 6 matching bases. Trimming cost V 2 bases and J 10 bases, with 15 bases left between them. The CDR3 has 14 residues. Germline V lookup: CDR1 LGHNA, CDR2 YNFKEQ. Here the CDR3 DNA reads TGTGCCAGCAGCCAAACTAGCACGGGGGACGAGCAGTTCTTC. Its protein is CASSQTSTGDEQFF.